This T cell receptor (beta chain) stems from a study of blood T cells in healthy people across ages. Each donor was a healthy Caucasian individual from Russia, aged roughly 6 to 100. Notes on the study in general: Naive CD4+ cells and diversity were both higher in long-lived donors than in aged donors. Diversity estimates drawn from one million T cells were deemed underestimates.

V lost 7 bases and J 5 bases, leaving 14 bases between the germline ends. This CDR3 contains 14 residues. Germline CDR1 reads MNHEY; CDR2 reads SVGEGT. A J-beta primer mix and a sample-barcoded 5' primer were used in a second PCR of roughly 6 to 11 cycles. Researchers report that a template-switch adaptor with 12 random nucleotides tagged each cDNA molecule. Each CDR3 protein gets one entry after TCRdb re-called the 5' RACE reads with MiXCR. Counted here are hundreds of thousands of distinct CDR3 sequences, 25% to 30% occurring once; the ten biggest clones make up about 2.9%. About this clonotype: Antigen: not known.

The sample also formed part of further work on T cells of mothers and their children.

J is TRBJ2-2 and V is TRBV6-2 or TRBV6-3; maybe TRBD1 (5 bases). Sequenced input: blood. The source is a boy younger than 18 in good health. CDR3 in amino acids: CASTRQGWTGELFF. The CDR3 coding sequence is TGTGCCAGCACCCGGCAGGGCTGGACCGGGGAGCTGTTTTTT.